This T cell receptor beta chain was recovered during a study of cytomegalovirus exposure and HLA in healthy donors. Study-level points and caveats: For most subjects, TCR beta sequences were reported to predict HLA-A and HLA-B alleles with accuracy. One variant, a missense change in DCLRE1C, was linked in a later analysis to TCR beta V- and J-gene trimming. An analysis that came later showed most CMV-associated TCR beta chains appearing HLA-restricted.

The CDR3 sequence is 15 residues long. Per germline, CDR1 ENHRY and CDR2 SYGVKD. V lost 0 bases and J 5 bases, leaving 11 bases between the germline ends. The PCR was carried out with 60 Vbeta primers and 13 Jbeta primers. Clones were sequenced by immunoSEQ multiplex PCR, and TCRdb holds only the in-frame ones, with some missing. The sample holds over 100,000 clones, about three quarters seen once. This clone was counted a few times. Its antigen remains unidentified. Every donor was a healthy person donating bone marrow. The V call is TRBV10-3, the J call TRBJ2-1; D gene uncertain. The receptor comes from a woman aged 25 to 39 in good health and CMV-seropositive. The sample was PBMCs. The CDR3 sequence: CAISESIVRDNEQFF. The CDR3 DNA reads TGTGCCATCAGTGAGTCGATTGTTCGAGACAATGAGCAGTTCTTC.